The T cell receptor beta chain under discussion was sequenced for a study of cytomegalovirus exposure and HLA in healthy donors. Study-wide findings and caveats: The classifier reportedly diagnosed cytomegalovirus status with high sensitivity and specificity.

CDR3 size: 15 residues. CDR1 SGDLS and CDR2 YYNGEE come from the germline V gene. V shed 0 bases and J 5 bases; nucleotides not matched to a gene: 3. To note about this clone: The target antigen is unknown.

The PCR employed 60 Vbeta primers together with 13 Jbeta primers. TCRdb's table, derived via immunoSEQ multiplex PCR, lists solely in-frame clones and lacks some. The table lists 180,000 or so clones, 82% of them singletons. The sequence was collected from a middle-aged man in good health and CMV-seronegative. The sample consisted of PBMCs. This chain connects TRBV9 to TRBJ1-1, with 11 bases aligning to TRBD1. The CDR3: CASSVGDRGGTEAFF. The CDR3 coding sequence is TGTGCCAGCAGCGTAGGGGACAGGGGGGGTACTGAAGCTTTCTTT.